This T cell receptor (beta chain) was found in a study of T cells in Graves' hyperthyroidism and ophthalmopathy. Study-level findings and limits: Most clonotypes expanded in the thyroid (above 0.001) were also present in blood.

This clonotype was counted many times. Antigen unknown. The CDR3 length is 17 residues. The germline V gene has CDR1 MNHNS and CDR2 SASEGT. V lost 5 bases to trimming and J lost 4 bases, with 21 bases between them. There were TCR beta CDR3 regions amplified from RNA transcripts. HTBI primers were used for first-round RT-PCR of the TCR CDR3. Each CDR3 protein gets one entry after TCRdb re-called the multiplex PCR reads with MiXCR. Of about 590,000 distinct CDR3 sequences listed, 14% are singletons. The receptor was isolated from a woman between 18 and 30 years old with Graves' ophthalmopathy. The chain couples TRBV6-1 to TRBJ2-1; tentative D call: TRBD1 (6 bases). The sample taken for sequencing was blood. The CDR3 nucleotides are TGTGCCAGCAGTCCCCCCCCCTGGGCAGGGGTGTACAATGAGCAGTTCTTC. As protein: CASSPPPWAGVYNEQFF.